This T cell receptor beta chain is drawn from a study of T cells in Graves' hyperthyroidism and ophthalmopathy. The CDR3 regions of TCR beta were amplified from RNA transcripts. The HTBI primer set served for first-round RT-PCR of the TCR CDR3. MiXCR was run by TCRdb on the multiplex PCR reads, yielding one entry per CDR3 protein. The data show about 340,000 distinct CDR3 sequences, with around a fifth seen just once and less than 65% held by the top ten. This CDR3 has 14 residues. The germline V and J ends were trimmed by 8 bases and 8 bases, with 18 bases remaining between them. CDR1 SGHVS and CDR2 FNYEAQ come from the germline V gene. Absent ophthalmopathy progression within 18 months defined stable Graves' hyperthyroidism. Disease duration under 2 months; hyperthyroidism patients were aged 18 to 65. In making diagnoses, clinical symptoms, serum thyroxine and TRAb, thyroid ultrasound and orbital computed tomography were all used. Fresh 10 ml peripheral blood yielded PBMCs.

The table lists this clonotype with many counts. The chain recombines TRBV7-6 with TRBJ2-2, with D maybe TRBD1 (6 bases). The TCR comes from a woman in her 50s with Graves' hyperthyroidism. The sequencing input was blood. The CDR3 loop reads CASGNRAQGGELFF. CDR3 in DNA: TGTGCCAGCGGAAACAGGGCCCAGGGGGGGGAGCTGTTTTTT.